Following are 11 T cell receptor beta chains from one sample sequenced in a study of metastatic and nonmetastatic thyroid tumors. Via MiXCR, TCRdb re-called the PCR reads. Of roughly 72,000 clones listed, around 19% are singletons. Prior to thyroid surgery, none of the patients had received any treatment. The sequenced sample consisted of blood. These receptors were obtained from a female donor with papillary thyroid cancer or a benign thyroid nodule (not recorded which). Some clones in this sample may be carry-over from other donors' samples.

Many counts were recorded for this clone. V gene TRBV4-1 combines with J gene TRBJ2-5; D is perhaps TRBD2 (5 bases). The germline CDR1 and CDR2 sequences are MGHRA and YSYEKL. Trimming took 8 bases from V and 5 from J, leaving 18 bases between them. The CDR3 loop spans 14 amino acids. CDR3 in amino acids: CASRAVQRGETQYF. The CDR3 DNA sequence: TGCGCCAGCCGAGCCGTTCAGCGCGGGGAGACCCAGTACTTC.

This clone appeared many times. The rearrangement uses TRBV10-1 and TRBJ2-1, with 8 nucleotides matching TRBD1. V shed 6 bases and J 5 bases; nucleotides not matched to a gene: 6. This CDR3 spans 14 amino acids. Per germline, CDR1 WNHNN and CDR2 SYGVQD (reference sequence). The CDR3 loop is CASRKDRANNEQFF. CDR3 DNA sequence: TGCGCCAGCAGGAAGGACAGGGCCAACAATGAGCAGTTCTTC.

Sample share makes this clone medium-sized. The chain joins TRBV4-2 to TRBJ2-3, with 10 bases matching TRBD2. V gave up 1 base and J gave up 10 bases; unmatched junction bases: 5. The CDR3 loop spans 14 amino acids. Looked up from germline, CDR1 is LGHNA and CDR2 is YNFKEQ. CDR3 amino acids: CASSQASGRYAQYF. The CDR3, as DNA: TGTGCCAGCAGCCAAGCTAGCGGGAGATACGCGCAGTATTTT.

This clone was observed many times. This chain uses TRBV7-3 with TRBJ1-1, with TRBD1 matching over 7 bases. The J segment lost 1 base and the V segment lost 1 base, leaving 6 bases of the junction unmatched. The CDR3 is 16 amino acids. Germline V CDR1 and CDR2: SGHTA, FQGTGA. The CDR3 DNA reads TGTGCCAGCAGCTTAAAAAAAGGGGGCTGGAACACTGAAGCTTTCTTT. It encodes CASSLKKGGWNTEAFF.

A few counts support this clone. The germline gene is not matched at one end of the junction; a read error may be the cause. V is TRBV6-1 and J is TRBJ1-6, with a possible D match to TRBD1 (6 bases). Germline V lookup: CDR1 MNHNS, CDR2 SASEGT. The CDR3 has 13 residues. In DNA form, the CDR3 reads TGTGCCAGCAGGGACAGATATAATCCACCCCTCCACTTT. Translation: CASRDRYNPPLHF.

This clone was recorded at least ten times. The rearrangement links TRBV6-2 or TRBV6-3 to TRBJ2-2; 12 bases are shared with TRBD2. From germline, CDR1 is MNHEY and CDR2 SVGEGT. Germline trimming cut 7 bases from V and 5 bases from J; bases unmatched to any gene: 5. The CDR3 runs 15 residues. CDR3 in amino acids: CASIGTSGSTGELFF. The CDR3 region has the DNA TGTGCCAGCATCGGGACTAGCGGGTCAACCGGGGAGCTGTTTTTT.

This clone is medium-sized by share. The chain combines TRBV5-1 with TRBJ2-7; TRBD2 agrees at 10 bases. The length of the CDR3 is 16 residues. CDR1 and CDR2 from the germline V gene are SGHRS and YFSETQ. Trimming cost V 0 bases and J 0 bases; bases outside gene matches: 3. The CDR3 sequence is CASSLEASGSSYEQYF. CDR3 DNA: TGCGCCAGCAGCTTGGAGGCTAGCGGGAGCTCCTACGAGCAGTACTTC.

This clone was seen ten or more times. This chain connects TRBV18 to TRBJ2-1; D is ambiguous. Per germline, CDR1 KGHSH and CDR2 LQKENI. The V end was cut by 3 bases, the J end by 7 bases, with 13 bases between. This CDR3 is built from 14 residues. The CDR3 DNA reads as TGTGCCAGCTCACCCCCTACCAACCGAAATGAGCAGTTCTTC. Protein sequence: CASSPPTNRNEQFF.

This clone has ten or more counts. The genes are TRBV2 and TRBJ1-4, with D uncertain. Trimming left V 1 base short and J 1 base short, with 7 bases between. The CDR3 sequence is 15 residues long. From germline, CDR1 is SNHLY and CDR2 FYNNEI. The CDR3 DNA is TGTGCCAGCAGTGAAGGGGCTATAACTAATGAAAAACTGTTTTTT. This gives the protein CASSEGAITNEKLFF.

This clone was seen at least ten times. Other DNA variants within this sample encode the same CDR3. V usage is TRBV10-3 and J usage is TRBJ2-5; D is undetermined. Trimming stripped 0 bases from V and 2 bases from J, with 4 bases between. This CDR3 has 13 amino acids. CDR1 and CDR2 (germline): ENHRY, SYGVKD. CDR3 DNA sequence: TGTGCCATCAGTGAGTCATCTCAAGAGACCCAGTACTTC. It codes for CAISESSQETQYF.

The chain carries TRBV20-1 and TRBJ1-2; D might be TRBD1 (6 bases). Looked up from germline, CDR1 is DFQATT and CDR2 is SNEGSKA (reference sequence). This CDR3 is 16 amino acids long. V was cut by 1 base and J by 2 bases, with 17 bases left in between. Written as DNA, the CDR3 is TGCAGTGCTAGAGTCCCAGGTCTCCAGGGGAACTATGGCTACACCTTC. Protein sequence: CSARVPGLQGNYGYTF.